Below, one TCR beta chain is given with its context. Its specificity is not known. Distinct nucleotide sequences in the sample also encode this CDR3. The data were taken from a study of shared clonotypes between healthy human individuals. Study information: Three plates were used per donor for CD4 naive, three for CD4 memory, two for CD8 naive and one for CD8 memory. Findings of the study overall: Rarefaction revealed incomplete sorted-subset sequencing despite large depth.

Looked up from germline, CDR1 is SGHTA and CDR2 is FQGNSA. The CDR3 has 13 residues. V lost 1 base and J 8 bases, leaving 9 bases between the germline ends. Donors were healthy HIV-negative adults without recent acute infections or vaccinations. Genomic DNA from each subset was divided evenly over several immunoSEQ plates. This table comes from immunoSEQ multiplex PCR, and its TCRdb copy is limited to in-frame clones, with some not included. The sample yields approximately 2.4 million clones, almost 96% seen once. J is TRBJ1-5 and V is TRBV7-2; perhaps TRBD1 as D (5 bases). Sequencing was performed on naive CD4+ T cells sorted from blood. Subset denoted: CD45RA+ positively selected. This clonotype originated in a man between 18 and 29 years old in good health. The CDR3 is CASSLGGREPQHF. The CDR3 coding sequence is TGTGCCAGCAGCTTAGGGGGCCGGGAGCCCCAGCATTTT.